What follows are 31 T cell receptor beta chains derived from one specimen sequenced in a study of T cell responses to AZD1222 COVID-19 vaccine. Sequenced by immunoSEQ multiplex PCR; TCRdb stores in-frame clones only, minus some. The table shows fewer than 180,000 clones, with roughly nine tenths occurring only once. Specimen: peripheral blood, collected 28 days after the second AZD1222 dose. These receptors all come from an adult who received the AZD1222 COVID-19 vaccine.

The V gene is TRBV9, the J gene TRBJ2-1, with TRBD1 matching 12 bases. The CDR3 is made up of 15 amino acids. Germline assignment: CDR1 SGDLS and CDR2 YYNGEE. With V trimmed by 3 bases and J by 6 bases, 4 bases remained unmatched. CDR3: CASSGGQGAGNEQFF. For the CDR3, the DNA is TGTGCCAGCAGCGGGGGACAGGGGGCAGGCAATGAGCAGTTCTTC.

This clone was recorded only once. V usage is TRBV3-1 (or the pseudogene TRBV3-2) and J usage is TRBJ2-1; maybe TRBD2 (6 bases). V was shortened by 1 base and J by 6 bases, with 16 bases between the two germline ends. This CDR3 region has 16 residues. The germline V gene encodes CDR1 LGHDT and CDR2 YNNKEL (reference sequence). The CDR3 DNA reads TGTGCCAGCAGCCAAGGGTTAACGGGAGTGGGCAATGAGCAGTTCTTC. This gives the protein CASSQGLTGVGNEQFF.

J is TRBJ1-5 and V is TRBV27; tentatively, D is TRBD1 (5 bases). CDR1 and CDR2 (germline): MNHEY, SMNVEV (reference sequence). Trimming stripped 5 bases from V and 5 bases from J, with 10 bases between. CDR3 length: 13 amino acids. For the CDR3, the DNA is TGTGCCAGCAGTCCAGGGACTTATCAGCCCCAGCATTTT. Amino acids: CASSPGTYQPQHF.

This clone is medium-sized by share. The rearrangement uses TRBV27 and TRBJ2-5; no definite D call. Germline assignment: CDR1 MNHEY and CDR2 SMNVEV (reference sequence). This CDR3 spans 14 amino acids. Deletions cut 5 bases from V and 4 bases from J, with 14 bases between. The DNA of the CDR3 is TGTGCCAGCAGTGTCTTCCAGTATGGAGAGACCCAGTACTTC. Translating it yields CASSVFQYGETQYF.

The V gene is TRBV6-5, the J gene TRBJ2-1; 10 bases agree with TRBD2. The V segment lost 3 bases and the J segment 6 bases; nucleotides outside the gene matches: 8. There are 16 residues in the CDR3. Germline values: CDR1 MNHEY, CDR2 SVGAGI. The CDR3 protein is CASSYFSGRTGNEQFF. As DNA, the CDR3 is TGTGCCAGCAGTTATTTTAGCGGGAGGACTGGCAATGAGCAGTTCTTC.

This clone showed up just once. The chain carries TRBV5-1 and TRBJ2-1; TRBD1 agrees at 9 bases. This CDR3 region has 14 residues. J was trimmed by 6 bases and V by 3 bases; bases with no gene match: 4. CDR1 and CDR2 (germline): SGHRS, YFSETQ. This chain's CDR3 is CASSWQTGGNEQFF. The DNA for the CDR3 is TGCGCCAGCAGCTGGCAGACAGGGGGCAATGAGCAGTTCTTC.

This clone came up a few times. V usage is TRBV5-1 and J usage is TRBJ1-1; 7 nucleotides match TRBD1. V lost 4 bases and J lost 9; bases outside the gene matches: 9. This CDR3 has 13 residues. The germline gives CDR1 SGHRS, CDR2 YFSETQ. The CDR3 bases are TGCGCCAGCAGCCAAGGACAGGACCTGAAAGCTTTCTTT. Translating it yields CASSQGQDLKAFF.

The chain carries TRBV15 and TRBJ1-2, with 7 bases lining up with TRBD1. Trimming at V came to 2 bases and at J to 4 bases, leaving 7 bases not matched to a gene. The CDR3 runs 15 residues. Germline V CDR1 and CDR2: LNHNV, YYDKDF (reference sequence). CDR3 bases: TGTGCCACCAGCAGATCAGGACAGGCAAGCTATGGCTACACCTTC. This encodes CATSRSGQASYGYTF.

The chain has TRBV7-3 and TRBJ2-3; D is uncertain. Trimming took 5 bases from V and 4 from J, leaving 7 bases between them. The CDR3 covers 12 residues. Germline V gene lookup returns CDR1 SGHTA and CDR2 FQGTGA. The CDR3 loop is CASSAVSDTQYF. CDR3 in DNA: TGTGCCAGCAGCGCCGTTTCAGATACGCAGTATTTT.

The chain links TRBV9 to TRBJ1-1; no clear D gene. This CDR3 is built from 14 residues. Germline assignment: CDR1 SGDLS and CDR2 YYNGEE. V was clipped by 4 bases and J by 4 bases, with 14 bases between them. The CDR3, as DNA: TGTGCCAGCAGCCCAAGCCTAGGTAGCACTGAAGCTTTCTTT. Encoded protein: CASSPSLGSTEAFF.

The chain recombines TRBV5-1 with TRBJ2-7, with 8 bases matching TRBD2. Germline V CDR1 and CDR2: SGHRS, YFSETQ. The junction had 4 bases not matched to a gene; V was cut back by 2 bases and J by 3 bases. This CDR3 has 14 amino acids. CDR3 protein: CASSLSGSLYEQYF. CDR3 nucleotide sequence: TGCGCCAGCAGCTTAAGCGGGAGTCTCTACGAGCAGTACTTC.

The chain couples TRBV10-3 to TRBJ1-5; 8 bases map to TRBD1. CDR1 and CDR2 (germline): ENHRY, SYGVKD. This CDR3 spans 16 amino acids. Trimming at V came to 11 bases and at J to 0 bases, leaving 12 bases not matched to a gene. CDR3 nucleotides: TGTGCCTCGAATTACAGGGGGGAATATAGCAATCAGCCCCAGCATTTT. This sequence encodes CASNYRGEYSNQPQHF.

The DNA of the CDR3 is TGTGCCAGCAGCACAGGGGGCAGGGGCGAGCAGTACTTC. Residues: CASSTGGRGEQYF. The chain links TRBV3-1 (or the pseudogene TRBV3-2) to TRBJ2-7; 9 nucleotides match TRBD1. Losses at the gene ends were 5 bases for V and 6 bases for J; bases not matched to a gene: 5. Germline CDR1 and CDR2: LGHDT and YNNKEL (reference sequence). This CDR3 is 13 amino acids long.

The rearrangement uses TRBV10-1 and TRBJ2-1; TRBD2 matches 15 bases. J was trimmed by 10 bases and V by 3 bases; bases with no gene match: 10. Germline V gene lookup returns CDR1 WNHNN and CDR2 SYGVQD (reference sequence). The CDR3 spans 17 residues. The CDR3 nucleotides read TGCGCCAGCAGTGATGGTGGGGGACTAGCGGGAGGAAGGGAGCAGTTCTTC. Residues: CASSDGGGLAGGREQFF.

The rearrangement joins TRBV12-3 or TRBV12-4 to TRBJ1-1; D might be TRBD1 (5 bases). The CDR3 sequence is 13 residues long. V was shortened by 6 bases and J by 3 bases, with 11 bases between the two germline ends. The CDR3 nucleotides are TGTGCCAGCAGCAGAGGGGTGGACACTGAAGCTTTCTTT. This sequence encodes CASSRGVDTEAFF.

The rearrangement joins TRBV18 to TRBJ2-7; the match to TRBD1 covers 9 bases. The CDR3 length is 16 residues. CDR1 is KGHSH, CDR2 LQKENI, per germline. The trim removed 6 bases at V and 4 bases at J, leaving 13 bases unmatched. The DNA of the CDR3 is TGTGCCAGCTCCTTAGGGACAGGGAGTTTAGGGTACGAGCAGTACTTC. Translated: CASSLGTGSLGYEQYF.

The chain uses TRBV30 and TRBJ1-2; 7 bases agree with TRBD1. This CDR3 comprises 15 residues. The ends lost 5 bases at V and 7 bases at J; junction bases unmatched: 16. The germline gives CDR1 GTSNPN, CDR2 SVGIG (reference sequence). This CDR3 is CAWGRGNRGVGGYTF. In DNA, the CDR3 is TGTGCCTGGGGGAGGGGTAACAGGGGAGTAGGTGGCTACACCTTC.

The chain carries TRBV10-1 and TRBJ2-2; unclear D gene. V was clipped by 3 bases and J by 0 bases, with 14 bases between them. Germline CDR1 and CDR2: WNHNN and SYGVQD (reference sequence). CDR3 length equals 17 residues. DNA of the CDR3: TGCGCCAGCAGTGACTCATTAAACCCCGCGAACACCGGGGAGCTGTTTTTT. It yields the protein CASSDSLNPANTGELFF.

The CDR3 DNA reads TGTGCCAGCAGCGCAATAACTTCACCCCTCCACTTT. Translated, it gives CASSAITSPLHF. The chain is built from TRBV28 and TRBJ1-6; D is unclear. The CDR3 loop spans 12 amino acids. V dropped 6 bases and J dropped 9 bases, with 9 bases sitting between them. The germline gives CDR1 MDHEN, CDR2 SYDVKM.

The chain is built from TRBV12-3 or TRBV12-4 and TRBJ2-7; TRBD1 agrees at 7 bases. Trimming took 8 bases from V and 3 from J; bases not matched to a gene: 7. This CDR3 is built from 13 residues. CDR3 in amino acids: CASDLQGNYEQYF. CDR3 sequence (DNA): TGTGCCAGCGATTTACAGGGGAACTACGAGCAGTACTTC.

The chain recombines TRBV28 with TRBJ2-7; the D is unclear. The CDR3 covers 14 residues. The V end was cut by 5 bases, the J end by 3 bases, with 14 bases between. Germline V gene lookup returns CDR1 MDHEN and CDR2 SYDVKM. For the CDR3, the DNA is TGTGCCAGCAGTCCCCTCCGGAAAGTCTACGAGCAGTACTTC. As protein: CASSPLRKVYEQYF.

The chain has TRBV29-1 and TRBJ1-1; no firm D call. Trimming removed 0 bases from V and 4 bases from J, with 12 bases in between. Germline V gene lookup returns CDR1 SQVTM and CDR2 ANQGSEA. This CDR3 is built from 14 residues. The DNA of the CDR3 is TGCAGCGTTGAAGATCTTCCACTGGGCACTGAAGCTTTCTTT. Its protein product is CSVEDLPLGTEAFF.

V and J are TRBV7-2 and TRBJ2-2, with unresolved D. Trimming stripped 5 bases from V and 3 bases from J, with 13 bases between. This CDR3 is built from 15 residues. The V gene's germline CDR1 is SGHTA and CDR2 FQGNSA. The CDR3 nucleotides are TGTGCCAGCAGCAACGGTCAAGGGTACACCGGGGAGCTGTTTTTT. Amino acid sequence: CASSNGQGYTGELFF.

This clone is a singleton in its sample. V and J are TRBV19 and TRBJ1-1; a possible D gene is TRBD1 (5 bases). Germline assignment: CDR1 LNHDA and CDR2 SQIVND (reference sequence). This CDR3 contains 14 residues. The V and J ends lost 5 bases and 0 bases respectively, with 10 bases between them. This CDR3 is CASSGRVMNTEAFF. DNA of the CDR3: TGTGCCAGTAGTGGCAGGGTAATGAACACTGAAGCTTTCTTT.

This chain joins TRBV4-1 and TRBJ1-6, with D unresolved. The V gene's germline CDR1 is MGHRA and CDR2 YSYEKL. The CDR3 sequence is 16 residues long. Between the trimmed V and J ends, which lost 4 bases and 10 bases, there was a span of 20 bases. This CDR3 reads CASSPHPKGSGSPLHF. CDR3 DNA sequence: TGCGCCAGCAGCCCACACCCTAAAGGTTCGGGATCACCCCTCCACTTT.

The chain uses TRBV28 and TRBJ2-1; D ambiguous. The CDR3 consists of 12 residues. Per germline, CDR1 MDHEN and CDR2 SYDVKM. The germline V and J ends were trimmed by 8 bases and 10 bases, with 15 bases remaining between them. CDR3 region: CASRSRPTEQFF. CDR3 in DNA: TGTGCCAGCCGGTCCCGACCCACCGAGCAGTTCTTC.

The chain is built from TRBV18 and TRBJ2-1; 12 bases fit TRBD2. The V and J ends lost 2 bases and 4 bases, in that order; junction bases with no gene match: 9. This CDR3 comprises 18 residues. CDR1 is KGHSH and CDR2 is LQKENI in the germline V gene. The CDR3 here is CASSPGTSGPFLYNEQFF. CDR3 DNA sequence: TGTGCCAGCTCACCAGGGACTAGCGGGCCGTTCCTATACAATGAGCAGTTCTTC.

The V gene is TRBV6-5, the J gene TRBJ2-7; weak D call: TRBD1 (6 bases). The CDR3 is made up of 14 amino acids. The V gene lost 5 bases and the J gene lost 3 bases, with 14 bases spanning the gap. Germline V gene data show CDR1 as MNHEY and CDR2 as SVGAGI. Here the CDR3 DNA reads TGTGCCAGCAGTCGCACTGACAGGTTCTACGAGCAGTACTTC. It is translated as CASSRTDRFYEQYF.

This chain joins TRBV29-1 and TRBJ1-1; D remains unclear. The CDR3 loop spans 15 amino acids. Germline CDR1 reads SQVTM; CDR2 reads ANQGSEA. Trimming pared 5 bases from V and 1 base from J, leaving 17 bases between. The CDR3 DNA reads as TGCAGCGTTTCCCACCTGGGCGGTAAGAACACTGAAGCTTTCTTT. Protein: CSVSHLGGKNTEAFF. Full variable domain (remainder filled in from reference TRBV29-1 and TRBJ1-1): SAVISQKPSRDICQRGTSLTIQCQVDSQVTMMFWYRQQPGQSLTLIATANQGSEATYESGFVIDKFPISRPNLTFSTLTVSNMSPEDSSIYLCSVSHLGGKNTEAFFGQGTRLTVV.

This clone was seen more than once but under ten times. The chain uses TRBV30 and TRBJ2-2; 8 bases line up with TRBD1. This CDR3 is built from 14 residues. The ends lost 2 bases at V and 4 bases at J; junction bases unmatched: 3. In germline, CDR1 is GTSNPN, CDR2 SVGIG (reference sequence). The DNA for the CDR3 is TGTGCCTGGAGTACCGGGACAGGCACCGGGGAGCTGTTTTTT. This codes for CAWSTGTGTGELFF.

The DNA for the CDR3 is TGTGCCAGCAGCCTCACCGGGGACAGAAGACTTGACAATGAGCAGTTCTTC. This codes for CASSLTGDRRLDNEQFF. The chain carries TRBV7-3 and TRBJ2-1; 7 positions match TRBD1. CDR1 is SGHTA, CDR2 FQGTGA, per germline. This CDR3 region has 17 residues. The V gene end was trimmed by 5 bases and the J gene end by 5 bases; junction bases not matched to a gene: 15.